This TCR beta chain was obtained from a study of long-term antiretroviral therapy in people with HIV. Study background: When the earliest samples were collected, ART was typically delayed until CD4 counts fell. Overall study findings and caveats: Controls exceeded HIV repertoires in CDR3 length range. Post-treatment diversity went higher with ART but stayed below transplant donor controls.

Germline loops: CDR1 LNHDA, CDR2 SQIVND (reference sequence). CDR3 length: 13 residues. Trimming shortened V by 7 bases and J by 9 bases, and 16 bases separated the two germline ends. In regard to this clone: What it recognizes is unknown.

This was the immunoSEQ v3.0 assay at survey level. The table came from immunoSEQ multiplex PCR; TCRdb's copy has only in-frame clones and leaves some out. The sample yields some 20,000 clones, roughly 88% seen once. The starting material was unsorted PBMCs, obtained 1.2 years after starting antiretroviral therapy. This receptor was obtained from a middle-aged woman with HIV. The chain employs TRBV19 and TRBJ2-4; no clear D. This CDR3 is CASTPEAQSIQYF. CDR3 coding DNA: TGTGCCAGTACTCCTGAAGCGCAAAGCATTCAGTACTTC. Supplemented by reference TRBV19 and TRBJ2-4, the full variable domain reads DGGITQSPKYLFRKEGQNVTLSCEQNLNHDAMYWYRQDPGQGLRLIYYSQIVNDFQKGDIAEGYSVSREKKESFPLTVTSAQKNPTAFYLCASTPEAQSIQYFGAGTRLSVL.